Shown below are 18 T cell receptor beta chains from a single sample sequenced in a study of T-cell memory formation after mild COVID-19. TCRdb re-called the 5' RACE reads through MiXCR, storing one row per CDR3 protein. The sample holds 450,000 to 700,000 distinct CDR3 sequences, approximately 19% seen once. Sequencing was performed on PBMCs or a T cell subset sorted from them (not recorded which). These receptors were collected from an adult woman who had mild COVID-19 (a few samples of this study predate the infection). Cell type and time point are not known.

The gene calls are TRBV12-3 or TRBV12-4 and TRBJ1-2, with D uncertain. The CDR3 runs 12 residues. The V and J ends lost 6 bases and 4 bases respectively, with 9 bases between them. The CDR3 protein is CASSPSSYGYTF. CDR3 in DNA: TGTGCCAGCAGCCCCAGTTCCTATGGCTACACCTTC.

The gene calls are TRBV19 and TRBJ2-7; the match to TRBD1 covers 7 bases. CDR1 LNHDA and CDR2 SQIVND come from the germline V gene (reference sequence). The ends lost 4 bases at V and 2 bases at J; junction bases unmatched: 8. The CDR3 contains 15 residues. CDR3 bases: TGTGCCAGTAGTACGCAACAGGGGCTAGCCTACGAGCAGTACTTC. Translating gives CASSTQQGLAYEQYF.

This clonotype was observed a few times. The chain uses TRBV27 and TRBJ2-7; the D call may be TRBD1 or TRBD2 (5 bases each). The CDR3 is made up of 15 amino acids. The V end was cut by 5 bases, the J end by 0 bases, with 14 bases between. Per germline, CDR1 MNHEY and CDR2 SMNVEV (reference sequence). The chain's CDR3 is CASSTLRDHSYEQYF. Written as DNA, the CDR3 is TGTGCCAGCAGTACACTCCGGGACCACTCCTACGAGCAGTACTTC.

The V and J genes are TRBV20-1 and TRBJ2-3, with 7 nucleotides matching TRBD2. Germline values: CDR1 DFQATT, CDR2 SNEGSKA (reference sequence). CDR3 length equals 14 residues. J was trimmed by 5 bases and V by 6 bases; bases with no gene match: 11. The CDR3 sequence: CSAGPAGGRDTQYF. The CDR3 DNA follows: TGCAGTGCGGGCCCCGCGGGCGGGAGAGATACGCAGTATTTT.

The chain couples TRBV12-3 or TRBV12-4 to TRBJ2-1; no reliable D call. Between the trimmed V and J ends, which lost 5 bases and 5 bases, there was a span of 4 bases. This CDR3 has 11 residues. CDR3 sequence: CASSTDNEQFF. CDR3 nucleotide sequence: TGTGCCAGCAGTACAGACAATGAGCAGTTCTTC.

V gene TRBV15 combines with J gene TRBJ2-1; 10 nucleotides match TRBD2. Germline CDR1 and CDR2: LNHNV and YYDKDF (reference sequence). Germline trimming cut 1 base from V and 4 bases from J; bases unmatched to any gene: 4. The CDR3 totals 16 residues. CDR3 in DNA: TGTGCCACCAGCAGAGTTCGGACTAGCGGATACAATGAGCAGTTCTTC. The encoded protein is CATSRVRTSGYNEQFF.

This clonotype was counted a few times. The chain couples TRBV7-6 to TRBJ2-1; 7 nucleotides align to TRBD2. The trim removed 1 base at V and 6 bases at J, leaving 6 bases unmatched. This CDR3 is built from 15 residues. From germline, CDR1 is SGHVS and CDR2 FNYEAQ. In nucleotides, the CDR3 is TGTGCCAGCAGCTTAGAACGGGAGGTTATCAATGAGCAGTTCTTC. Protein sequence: CASSLEREVINEQFF.

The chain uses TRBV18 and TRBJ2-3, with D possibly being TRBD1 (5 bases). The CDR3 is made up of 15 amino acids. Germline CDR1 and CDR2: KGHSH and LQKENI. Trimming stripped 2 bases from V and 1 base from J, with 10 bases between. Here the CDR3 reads CASSPMDTGTDTQYF. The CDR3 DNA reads TGTGCCAGCTCACCAATGGACACCGGCACAGATACGCAGTATTTT.

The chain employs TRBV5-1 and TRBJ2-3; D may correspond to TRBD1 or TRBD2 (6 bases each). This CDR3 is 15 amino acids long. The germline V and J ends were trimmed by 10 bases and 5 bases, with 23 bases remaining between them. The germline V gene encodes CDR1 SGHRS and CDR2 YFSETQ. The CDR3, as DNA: TGCGCCTCCACGAAAGGGGGAGCGGGCCAAGATACGCAGTATTTT. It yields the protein CASTKGGAGQDTQYF. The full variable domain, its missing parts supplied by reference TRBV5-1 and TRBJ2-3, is KAGVTQTPRYLIKTRGQQVTLSCSPISGHRSVSWYQQTPGQGLQFLFEYFSETQRNKGNFPGRFSGRQFSNSRSEMNVSTLELGDSALYLCASTKGGAGQDTQYFGPGTRLTVL.

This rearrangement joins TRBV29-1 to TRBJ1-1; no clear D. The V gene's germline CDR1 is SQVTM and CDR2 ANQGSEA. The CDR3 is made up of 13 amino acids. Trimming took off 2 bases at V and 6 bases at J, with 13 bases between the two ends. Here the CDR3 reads CSVERVPNAEAFF. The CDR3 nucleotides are TGCAGCGTTGAAAGGGTCCCTAACGCTGAAGCTTTCTTT.

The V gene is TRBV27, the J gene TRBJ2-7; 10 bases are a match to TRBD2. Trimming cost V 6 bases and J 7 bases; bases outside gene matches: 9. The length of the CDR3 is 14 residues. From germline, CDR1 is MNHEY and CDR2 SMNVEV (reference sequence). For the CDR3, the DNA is TGTGCCAGCAGGAGCGGGAGGGCCTCTAATGAGCAGTACTTC. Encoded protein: CASRSGRASNEQYF.

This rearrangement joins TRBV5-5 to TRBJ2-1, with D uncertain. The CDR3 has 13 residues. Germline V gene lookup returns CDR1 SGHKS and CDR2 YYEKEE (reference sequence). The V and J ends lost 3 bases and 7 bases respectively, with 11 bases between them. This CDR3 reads CASSSIARNEQFF. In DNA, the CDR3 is TGTGCCAGCAGCTCTATAGCCCGGAATGAGCAGTTCTTC. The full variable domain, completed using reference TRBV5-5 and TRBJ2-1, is DAGVTQSPTHLIKTRGQQVTLRCSPISGHKSVSWYQQVLGQGPQFIFQYYEKEERGRGNFPDRFSARQFPNYSSELNVNALLLGDSALYLCASSSIARNEQFFGPGTRLTVL.

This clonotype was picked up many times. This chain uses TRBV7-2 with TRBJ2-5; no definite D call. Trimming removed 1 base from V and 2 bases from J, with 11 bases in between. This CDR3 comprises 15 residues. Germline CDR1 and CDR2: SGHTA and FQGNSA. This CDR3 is CASSLVYGRQETQYF. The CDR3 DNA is TGTGCCAGCAGCTTAGTATACGGTAGACAAGAGACCCAGTACTTC.

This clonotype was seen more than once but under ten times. The CDR3 DNA reads TGCGCCAGCAGCTTGGATCGGGCAGGGGGCGCCTACGAGGACTTCTCCCGTCGCGAGCAGTACTTC. As protein: CASSLDRAGGAYEDFSRREQYF. The rearrangement uses TRBV5-1 and TRBJ2-7; TRBD1 agrees at 8 bases. There are 22 residues in the CDR3. The germline V gene has CDR1 SGHRS and CDR2 YFSETQ. With 0 bases clipped from V and 6 bases from J, the junction kept 29 bases outside the gene matches.

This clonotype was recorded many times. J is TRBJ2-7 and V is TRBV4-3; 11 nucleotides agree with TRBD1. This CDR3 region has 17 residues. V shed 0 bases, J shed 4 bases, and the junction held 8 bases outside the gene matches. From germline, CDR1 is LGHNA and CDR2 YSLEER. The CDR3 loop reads CASSQETGTGGWYEQYF. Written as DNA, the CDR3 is TGCGCCAGCAGCCAAGAGACCGGGACAGGGGGTTGGTACGAGCAGTACTTC.

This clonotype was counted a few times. This chain's CDR3 is CASLHDPGYGEAFF. CDR3 DNA sequence: TGTGCCAGCCTCCATGACCCGGGGTACGGTGAAGCTTTCTTT. J is TRBJ1-1 and V is TRBV7-2; no definite D call. This CDR3 contains 14 residues. V was pared by 8 bases and J by 7 bases, with 20 bases between. Germline lookup yields CDR1 SGHTA and CDR2 FQGNSA. Filled out from reference TRBV7-2 and TRBJ1-1, the complete variable domain reads GAGVSQSPSNKVTEKGKDVELRCDPISGHTALYWYRQSLGQGLEFLIYFQGNSAPDKSGLPSDRFSAERTGGSVSTLTIQRTQQEDSAVYLCASLHDPGYGEAFFGQGTRLTVV.

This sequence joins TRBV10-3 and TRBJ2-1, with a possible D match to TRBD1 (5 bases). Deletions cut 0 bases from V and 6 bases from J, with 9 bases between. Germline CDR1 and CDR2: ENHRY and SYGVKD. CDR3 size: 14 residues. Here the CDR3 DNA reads TGTGCCATCAGTGAGTCAGGGGTTCGCAATGAGCAGTTCTTC. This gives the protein CAISESGVRNEQFF.

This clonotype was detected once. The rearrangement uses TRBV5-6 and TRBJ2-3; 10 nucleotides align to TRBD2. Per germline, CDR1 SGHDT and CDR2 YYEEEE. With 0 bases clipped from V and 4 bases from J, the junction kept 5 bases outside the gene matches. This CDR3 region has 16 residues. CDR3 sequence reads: CASSLDSGRIADTQYF. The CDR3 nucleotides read TGTGCCAGCAGCTTGGATAGCGGGAGGATCGCAGATACGCAGTATTTT.